The next 2 T cell receptor beta chains were all read from a single sample in a study of radiation and T cells in renal cell carcinoma. This table comes from immunoSEQ multiplex PCR, and its TCRdb copy is limited to in-frame clones, with some not included. The sample shows about 10,000 clones, about three fifths of them seen only once. Treatment indicated: treatment-naive control, cytoreductive nephrectomy. The sequenced sample was tumor tissue, obtained from a patient whose treatment was nephrectomy without radiotherapy. These TCRs come from a middle-aged man with renal cell carcinoma.

This chain links TRBV11-3 with TRBJ2-1; D might be TRBD1 (7 bases). The CDR3 is 14 amino acids. Trimming removed 9 bases at V and 9 bases at J, with 21 bases between. Germline assignment: CDR1 SGHNT and CDR2 YENEEA. Here the CDR3 DNA reads TGTGCCAGACTTATCGGGCAGGGGGGCGTTGAGCAGTTCTTC. Amino acids: CARLIGQGGVEQFF.

This sequence joins TRBV7-9 and TRBJ2-1; D perhaps matches TRBD1 (5 bases). The CDR3 has 14 amino acids. Trimming cost V 3 bases and J 0 bases, with 6 bases left between them. Germline V gene lookup returns CDR1 SEHNR and CDR2 FQNEAQ (reference sequence). The chain's CDR3 is CASSLGLSYNEQFF. The CDR3 DNA reads as TGTGCCAGCAGCTTGGGGCTCTCCTACAATGAGCAGTTCTTC.